A selection of T cell receptor beta chains follows, all from one sample in a study of blood T cell repertoires in COVID-19. TCRdb's table, derived via immunoSEQ multiplex PCR, lists solely in-frame clones and lacks some. The sample consists of 200,000 to 300,000 clones, 84% of them appearing once. Sequencing used peripheral blood. These TCRs come from a man aged 35 to 55 who had recovered from COVID-19. CDR3s include the opening cysteine and the closing phenylalanine or tryptophan. A D gene is named only where the DNA matches it firmly. Not all rows give a size; the values are once, few, many and, for expanded clones, a class.

d_gene: TRBD2; j_gene: TRBJ2-3; abundance: NA; v_gene: TRBV5-1; CDR3nt: TGCGCCAGCAGCTTGATGGCTAGCGGGGGTTCAGATACGCAGTATTTT; CDR3aa: CASSLMASGGSDTQYF
d_gene: NA; j_gene: TRBJ1-5; abundance: NA; v_gene: TRBV19; CDR3nt: TGTGCCAGTCGGTGGGCCGTAAATCAGCCCCAGCATTTT; CDR3aa: CASRWAVNQPQHF
d_gene: NA; j_gene: TRBJ1-4; abundance: NA; v_gene: TRBV5-4; CDR3nt: TGTGCCAGCAGCCCGTCAACTAATGAAAAACTGTTTTTT; CDR3aa: CASSPSTNEKLFF
d_gene: NA; j_gene: TRBJ1-1; abundance: once; v_gene: TRBV10-3; CDR3nt: TGTGCCATCAGTGAGCCTACCCGATGGACTGAAGCTTTCTTT; CDR3aa: CAISEPTRWTEAFF
d_gene: TRBD1; j_gene: TRBJ2-7; abundance: NA; v_gene: TRBV30; CDR3nt: TGTGCCTGGAGTGTCGGGACAGGGACTTTCGAGCAGTACTTC; CDR3aa: CAWSVGTGTFEQYF
d_gene: NA; j_gene: TRBJ2-5; abundance: few; v_gene: TRBV11-2; CDR3nt: TGTGCCAGCAGCCTCCAAGAGACCCAGTACTTC; CDR3aa: CASSLQETQYF
d_gene: NA; j_gene: TRBJ2-4; abundance: NA; v_gene: TRBV11-3; CDR3nt: TGTGCCAGCAGCTTAATGAGGATGTCCTCCCAAAACATTCAGTACTTC; CDR3aa: CASSLMRMSSQNIQYF
d_gene: TRBD2; j_gene: TRBJ2-3; abundance: NA; v_gene: TRBV11-2; CDR3nt: TGTGCCAGCAGCCCACGGACTAGCGGGAGTCTTTCCACAGATACGCAGTATTTT; CDR3aa: CASSPRTSGSLSTDTQYF
d_gene: TRBD1; j_gene: TRBJ2-5; abundance: NA; v_gene: TRBV5-5; CDR3nt: TGTGCCAGCAGCCTGGGCGGGACAGGGGAGGAGACCCAGTACTTC; CDR3aa: CASSLGGTGEETQYF
d_gene: TRBD2; j_gene: TRBJ2-2; abundance: NA; v_gene: TRBV6-5; CDR3nt: TGTGCCAGCAGTTACTCCGGGGGGTACACCGGGGAGCTGTTTTTT; CDR3aa: CASSYSGGYTGELFF